A selection of T cell receptor beta chains follows, all from one sample in a study of T-cell reconstitution after alpha-beta-depleted transplantation in children. TCRdb ran MiXCR on the PCR reads and lists one entry per CDR3 protein. The sample carries approximately 590,000 distinct CDR3 sequences, over 9.5% recorded once. The sample consisted of PBMCs from the stem cell graft donor, taken from the stem cell graft. These receptors all stem from a human donor who donated a stem cell graft to a child with acute myeloid leukemia. The conserved cysteine and the conserved F or W are not part of the CDR3 here. The D gene is left open where the match is weak.

>NA|TRBV12-3/TRBV12-4|TRBJ2-1
ASRGATGYNEQF
>NA|TRBV7-2|TRBJ2-2
ASSRRASFLTGELF
>NA|TRBV29-1|TRBJ2-2
SVEDVQNTGELF
>NA|TRBV12-3/TRBV12-4|TRBJ1-1
ASSSAGRRTEAF
>NA|TRBV20-1|TRBJ2-5
SARDAVYQETQY
>TRBD2|TRBV9|TRBJ2-1
ASRPTSGSPNEQF
>NA|TRBV2|TRBJ1-6
ASSLDSPLISPLH
>NA|TRBV29-1|TRBJ2-2
SVEGGGTGELF
>NA|TRBV25-1|TRBJ1-1
ASSTVGGNTEAF
>TRBD2|TRBV20-1|TRBJ2-2
SAPAGGRGQTGELF
>TRBD1|TRBV10-3|TRBJ2-7
AISDYGGTGVYEQY
>NA|TRBV27|TRBJ2-1
ASSLYNPDPLSYNEQF
>TRBD1|TRBV7-8|TRBJ2-2
ASSPRTGYTGELF
>NA|TRBV20-1|TRBJ2-1
SARRGEGSNEQF